A selection of T cell receptor beta chains follows, all from one sample in a study of beta chain features in type 1 diabetes. Libraries were prepared by immunoSEQ multiplex PCR; TCRdb keeps only in-frame clonotypes and omits some of them. The data contain 860,000 or so clones, under 20% of them seen just once; the ten biggest clones take up about 0.02%. Material for sequencing was naive CD4+ T cells from blood. The receptors derive from a woman between 18 and 29 years old in good health. Each CDR3 is given with its conserved first and last residue. The order of the fields is J gene, clone size, D gene, V gene, CDR3 DNA, CDR3 protein. A D gene is named only where the DNA matches it firmly. A row's size may be missing; if present it is once, few, many or a size class.

TRBJ2-7,NA,TRBD1,TRBV6-5,TGTGCCAGCAGTTCGCGGACAGGGACCTACGAGCAGTACTTC,CASSSRTGTYEQYF
TRBJ2-3,few,TRBD2,TRBV7-9,TGTGCCAGCAGCAACCCCGGGACTAGCGGCCGAGATACGCAGTATTTT,CASSNPGTSGRDTQYF
TRBJ2-3,NA,NA,TRBV5-4,TGTGCCAGCAGCTTGGACAGGTCCGGGGATACGCAGTATTTT,CASSLDRSGDTQYF
TRBJ1-4,NA,TRBD1,TRBV2,TGTGCCAGCAGTCCGGGACAGTATAATGAAAAACTGTTTTTT,CASSPGQYNEKLFF
TRBJ1-2,few,NA,TRBV9,TGTGCCAGCAGCGGTTACGGACAGAGCTATGGCTACACCTTC,CASSGYGQSYGYTF
TRBJ2-7,few,TRBD2,TRBV7-6,TGTGCCAGCAGCTTCACACCGGGACTAGCTTCCCACGAGCAGTACTTC,CASSFTPGLASHEQYF
TRBJ1-2,NA,NA,TRBV7-9,TGTGCCAGCAGCCAAACTCGATTGGACGGCCCCTATGGCTACACCTTC,CASSQTRLDGPYGYTF
TRBJ2-2,NA,TRBD1,TRBV7-9,TGTGCCAGCACAACGACAGGGGGCGAGAACACCGGGGAGCTGTTTTTT,CASTTTGGENTGELFF
TRBJ1-2,NA,NA,TRBV7-9,TGTGCCAGCAGCTTTACTTTATCCGGCCAGCCGTCCCATGGCTACACCTTC,CASSFTLSGQPSHGYTF
TRBJ2-7,few,NA,TRBV20-1,TGCAGTGCGTCAGGGGTCGAGCAGTACTTC,CSASGVEQYF
TRBJ2-2,few,NA,TRBV5-1,TGCGCCTCCGGAGGTTGGGGCACCGGGGAGCTGTTTTTT,CASGGWGTGELFF
TRBJ1-1,NA,NA,TRBV5-6,TGTGCCAGCAGCTTAGGTGGGCACACTGAAGCTTTCTTT,CASSLGGHTEAFF
TRBJ2-7,NA,NA,TRBV20-1,TGCAGTGCTAGAGTTACATACGAGCAGTACTTC,CSARVTYEQYF
TRBJ1-4,few,TRBD1,TRBV29-1,TGCAGCGTGAGACCGGGACAGGGAAATGAAAAACTGTTTTTT,CSVRPGQGNEKLFF
TRBJ2-5,few,NA,TRBV10-2,TGCGCCAGCAGTGAGTCGCTAGGAGAGACCCAGTACTTC,CASSESLGETQYF
TRBJ2-7,NA,NA,TRBV19,TGTGCCAGTAGTGCACCGGGACGGAGCTCCGAGCAGTACTTC,CASSAPGRSSEQYF
TRBJ2-7,few,TRBD2,TRBV23-1,TGCGCCAGCACCGCCCCACCGGGGGGTCAGAACGAGCAGTACTTC,CASTAPPGGQNEQYF
TRBJ1-4,NA,NA,TRBV19,TGTGCCAGTAGATCCGGGGCCGGGGCAACTAATGAAAAACTGTTTTTT,CASRSGAGATNEKLFF
TRBJ2-1,once,NA,TRBV4-3,TGCGCCAGCAGCCAAGCGCCCCAAGGGACTCGCTACAATGAGCAGTTCTTC,CASSQAPQGTRYNEQFF
TRBJ2-7,NA,TRBD2,TRBV28,TGTGCCAGCAGTCCGTTTGGACTAGCGGGAGAGGAGTCCTACGAGCAGTACTTC,CASSPFGLAGEESYEQYF
TRBJ2-5,NA,NA,TRBV14,TGTGCCAGCAGCCTCGATATGACAGTCCGGACCCAGTACTTC,CASSLDMTVRTQYF
TRBJ1-2,NA,TRBD1,TRBV7-9,TGTGCCAGCAGCTTAACAGGGGGCATCTCCTTTGGCTACACCTTC,CASSLTGGISFGYTF
TRBJ2-5,NA,NA,TRBV7-3,TGTGCCAGCAGCCCCAACCCACAAGAGACCCAGTACTTC,CASSPNPQETQYF
TRBJ2-1,NA,TRBD2,TRBV11-2,TGTGCCAGCAGCCTAGCGGGCAGCCTTTACAATGAGCAGTTCTTC,CASSLAGSLYNEQFF
TRBJ2-5,few,TRBD2,TRBV29-1,TGCAGCGTTGGAGACAGCGGGAGCCAAGAGACCCAGTACTTC,CSVGDSGSQETQYF
TRBJ1-2,NA,NA,TRBV28,TGTGCCAGCAGTTCCGGGGGCGACTATGGCTACACCTTC,CASSSGGDYGYTF
TRBJ2-1,NA,NA,TRBV29-1,TGCAGCGTCTCCCGACAGGCTGAGCAGTTCTTC,CSVSRQAEQFF
TRBJ2-2,NA,TRBD2,TRBV28,TGTGCCATCCCGGGTAGCGGGGGCCGGGGCACCGGGGAGCTGTTTTTT,CAIPGSGGRGTGELFF
TRBJ1-4,NA,NA,TRBV6-5,TGTGCCAGCAGTTACCGCGGGGCCAGGCATGAAAAACTGTTTTTT,CASSYRGARHEKLFF
TRBJ2-7,NA,NA,TRBV5-4,TGTGCCAGCAGCGTAGACTCCTACGAGCAGTACTTC,CASSVDSYEQYF
TRBJ2-5,NA,TRBD2,TRBV4-2,TGTGCCAGCAGCCAAGGCCTAGCGGGAGGAGAGACCCAGTACTTC,CASSQGLAGGETQYF
TRBJ1-1,few,TRBD1,TRBV7-9,TGTGCCAGCAGCTCAGGACAGGGAGGGGACACTGAAGCTTTCTTT,CASSSGQGGDTEAFF
TRBJ2-5,few,NA,TRBV1,TGCACCAGCAGCCAAGATTTGGGCAACCCAGGGACTAGCGGCCAAGAGACCCAGTACTTC,CTSSQDLGNPGTSGQETQYF
TRBJ2-7,NA,NA,TRBV7-2,TGTGCCAGCAGCTATGACCGGGACCGATCCTACGAGCAGTACTTC,CASSYDRDRSYEQYF
TRBJ2-7,NA,NA,TRBV4-3,TGCGCCAGCAGCCAAGAATATAACGGGAGATTGTACGAGCAGTACTTC,CASSQEYNGRLYEQYF
TRBJ2-1,NA,NA,TRBV11-3,TGTGCCAGCCGCGGACCGACCAATGAGCAGTTCTTC,CASRGPTNEQFF
TRBJ2-3,NA,TRBD2,TRBV5-6,TGTGCCAGCAGCGGACATCCTAGGACTAGCGGAAAAGATACGCAGTATTTT,CASSGHPRTSGKDTQYF
TRBJ1-4,NA,NA,TRBV15,TGTGCCACCAGCAGAGTAGTACGGATTAATGAAAAACTGTTTTTT,CATSRVVRINEKLFF
TRBJ2-2,NA,NA,TRBV5-1,TGCGCCAGCAGCCCGACGGGCATCGGGGAGCTGTTTTTT,CASSPTGIGELFF
TRBJ2-1,few,NA,TRBV27,TGTGCCAGCAGTCCCCCTACGGGAGTCAATGAGCAGTTCTTC,CASSPPTGVNEQFF
TRBJ2-5,few,TRBD2,TRBV15,TGTGCCACCAGGTTAGCGGGAGGGCACCAAGAGACCCAGTACTTC,CATRLAGGHQETQYF
TRBJ1-2,NA,TRBD1,TRBV7-3,TGTGCCAGCAGCTCCTGGACAGGGTTTTATGGCTACACCTTC,CASSSWTGFYGYTF
TRBJ2-1,few,TRBD1,TRBV4-2,TGTGCCAGCAGCCAAGATCTTGACAGGGGGTGGAGGTTCTTC,CASSQDLDRGWRFF
TRBJ2-3,NA,TRBD2,TRBV7-2,TGTGCCAGCAGCTTCACCTCAGGACTAGTTGCCACAGATACGCAGTATTTT,CASSFTSGLVATDTQYF
TRBJ2-1,NA,NA,TRBV5-4,TGTGCCAGCAGCTTTCAGTCTAGCGCCCTTCGAGGAGAGCAGTTCTTC,CASSFQSSALRGEQFF